The clone carrying this T cell receptor beta chain was seen many times. The antigen is not known. This sample stems from a study of T cell repertoires in cytomegalovirus infection. Study as a whole: HLA-C-restricted CMV epitopes, recently identified, and well-studied HLA-B-restricted ones were used by the study. Matching HLA type and CMV infection were both indicated by public TCR beta signatures. Findings and limits, study-wide: CMV-specific HLA-C-restricted TCR beta clonotypes dominated the ex vivo response.

CDR3 size: 14 residues. The ends were cut back, 2 bases at V and 3 bases at J, with 11 bases in the middle. Germline CDR1 reads MNHEY; CDR2 reads SVGAGI. In TCRdb, the reads were re-called with MiXCR into one record per CDR3 protein. This sample carries roughly 730,000 distinct CDR3 sequences, around a third of them seen once, and the ten largest clones take about 18%. Sequenced here: cultured PBMCs, sampled from culture after CMV antigen stimulation. This sequence joins TRBV6-5 and TRBJ2-7; the D gene is possibly TRBD2 (6 bases). This receptor was identified in a human donor in good health (CMV status not recorded). Some clones in this sample may be carry-over from other donors' samples. This CDR3 is CASSYAGPNYEQYF. The DNA for the CDR3 is TGTGCCAGCAGTTACGCGGGACCAAACTACGAGCAGTACTTC.